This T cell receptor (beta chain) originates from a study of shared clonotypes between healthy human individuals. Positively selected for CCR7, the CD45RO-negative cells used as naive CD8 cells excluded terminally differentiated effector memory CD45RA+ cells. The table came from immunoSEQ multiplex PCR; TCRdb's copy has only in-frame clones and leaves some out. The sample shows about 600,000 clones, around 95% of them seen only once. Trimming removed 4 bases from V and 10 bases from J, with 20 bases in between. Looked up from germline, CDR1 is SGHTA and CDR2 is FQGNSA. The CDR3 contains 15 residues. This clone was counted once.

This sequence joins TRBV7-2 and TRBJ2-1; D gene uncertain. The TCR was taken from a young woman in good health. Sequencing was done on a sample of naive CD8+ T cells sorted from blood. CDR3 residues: CASSSIRPLSVEQFF. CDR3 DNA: TGTGCCAGCAGCTCAATCCGCCCACTGTCGGTGGAGCAGTTCTTC.